This T cell receptor beta chain originates from a study of blood T cell repertoires in COVID-19. Study at large: COVID-19 samples collected from the United States, Italy and Spain covered acute and convalescent phases.

Before being deemed recovered, Cohort 3 donors had two negative PCRs, clearance, or symptom resolution. Some clones are missing from TCRdb's copy, which holds only in-frame ones; the method was immunoSEQ multiplex PCR. The sample includes about 330,000 clones, about nine tenths of them seen just once. This clonotype was sampled from a woman aged 18-29 years who had recovered from COVID-19. The sequencing sample was made of PBMCs or T cells enriched from blood (not recorded which).

This chain's CDR3 is CASSTTANIQYF. The CDR3 bases are TGTGCCAGTAGTACGACAGCAAACATTCAGTACTTC. The chain recombines TRBV19 with TRBJ2-4; tentative D call: TRBD1 (5 bases). CDR3 length equals 12 residues. Germline loops: CDR1 LNHDA, CDR2 SQIVND (reference sequence). The V end was cut by 4 bases, the J end by 6 bases, with 7 bases between.